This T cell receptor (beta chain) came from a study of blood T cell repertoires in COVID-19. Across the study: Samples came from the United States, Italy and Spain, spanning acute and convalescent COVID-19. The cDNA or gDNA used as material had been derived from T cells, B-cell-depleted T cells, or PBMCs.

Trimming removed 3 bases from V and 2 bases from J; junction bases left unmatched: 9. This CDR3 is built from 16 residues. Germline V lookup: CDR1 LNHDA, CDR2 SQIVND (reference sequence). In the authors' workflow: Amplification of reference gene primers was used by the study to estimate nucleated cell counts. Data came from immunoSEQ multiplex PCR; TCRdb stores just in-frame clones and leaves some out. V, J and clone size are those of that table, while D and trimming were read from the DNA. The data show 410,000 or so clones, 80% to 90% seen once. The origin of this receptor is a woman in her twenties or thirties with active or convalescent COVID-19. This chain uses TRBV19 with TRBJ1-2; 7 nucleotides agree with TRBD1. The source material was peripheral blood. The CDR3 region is CASSIMTGSQNYGYTF. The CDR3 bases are TGTGCCAGTAGTATCATGACAGGGTCTCAGAACTATGGCTACACCTTC.